The TCR beta chain described here comes from a study of spatial heterogeneity in lung cancer (dated by TCRdb to about 2019). Some background on the complete study: Donors were 70 or so patients with early-stage, untreated non-small cell lung cancer from the lung TRACERx cohort. Follow-up PBMC samples were sequenced whenever available, with a median time to follow-up of around two years after resection. More beta-chain than alpha-chain transcripts were consistently detected, likely reflecting higher beta-chain transcript abundance. The study quantitatively compared TCR alpha and beta repertoires across multiple tumor regions, matched nontumor lung and blood in non-small cell lung cancer. Nonsynonymous mutation counts, determined by whole-exome sequencing of tumor tissue, were related to features of the TCR repertoire. In the raw uncorrected reads, each unique combination of TCR and UMI appeared more than ten times on average. Both alpha and beta chains were TCR-sequenced in 210 or so tumor regions, around 65 matched nontumor lung samples and 55 to 60 PBMC samples obtained at surgery.

The method behind the library was 5' RACE. Sequencing instrument: NextSeq 500. The TCR library protocol attached a unique molecular identifier to each TCR cDNA molecule to allow correction of PCR and sequencing errors. Turning to the authors' computational methods: TCR identification, UMI-based error correction and CDR3 extraction were performed with Decombinator tools. Expanded TCRs were defined as those above a frequency of 2 per 1,000, corresponding to the top 1% of the tumor frequency distribution. Renyi diversity was calculated using the R vegan package after each repertoire was subsampled 100 times to 5,000 TCRs. CDR3 similarity networks were built from amino acid triplet string-kernel similarity, connecting CDR3s with pairwise similarity above 0.82. Using fastp at Q25 and MiXCR, TCRdb reprocessed the public reads and kept productive beta chains. Here each entry gathers all rows of one CDR3 protein and keeps the most common genes and DNA. TCRdb, rather than the study authors, made the V and J calls. This sample lists roughly 120,000 distinct CDR3 sequences; roughly 10% were detected once. The top ten hold 20% to 25% of the sample.

The time point label of this sample denotes: blood at routine non-recurrence follow-up after resection. For TCR sequencing, whole RNA was extracted from tumor and nontumor lung tissue, or from cryopreserved PBMC samples, and no cell sorting was done. Only patients with enough RNA available from two or more tumor regions were chosen for TCR sequencing. Trimming leaves V shorter by 0 bases and J shorter by 2 bases, with the junction holding 3 bases beyond the gene matches. Looking up the germline V gene (reference sequence) yields CDR1 DFQATT and CDR2 SNEGSKA. Taken from cysteine to phenylalanine, the CDR3 has 15 residues. The sequence is cut down to CDR3 DNA, 45 bases in frame from base 1. General findings and caveats noted by the study authors: Confirming at a functional level the hypothesis that regional TCRs recognize regional mutations was considered to require additional single-cell paired TCR alpha and beta sequencing. Ubiquitous expanded tumor TCRs were detected in blood more often at tumor resection than at routine follow-up. Only 15 or so patients were included in the comparisons of baseline and follow-up blood repertoires.

The sample holds many counts of this clonotype. The clone's antigen remains unknown. No base quality information exists; no much larger clone differs at one position. Recombination connected TRBV20-1 to TRBJ2-5; 10 bases in between match TRBD2. This receptor was taken from a female donor with early-stage non-small cell lung cancer. The sample was PBMCs, taken at follow-up. In nucleotides, the sequence is TGCAGTGCTAGAGAAGCGGGAGGGCCTCAAGAGACCCAGTACTTC. This encodes CSAREAGGPQETQYF.